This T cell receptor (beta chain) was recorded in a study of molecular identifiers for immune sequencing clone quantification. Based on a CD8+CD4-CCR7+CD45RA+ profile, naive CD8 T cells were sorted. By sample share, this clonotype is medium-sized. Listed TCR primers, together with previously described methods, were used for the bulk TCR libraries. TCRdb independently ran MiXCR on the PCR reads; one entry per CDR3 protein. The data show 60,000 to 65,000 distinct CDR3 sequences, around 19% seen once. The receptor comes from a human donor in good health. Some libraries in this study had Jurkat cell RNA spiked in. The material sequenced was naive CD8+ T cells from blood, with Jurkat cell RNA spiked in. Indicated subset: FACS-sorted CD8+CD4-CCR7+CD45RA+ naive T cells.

This chain's CDR3 is CASSQVSTDTQYF. For the CDR3, the DNA is TGTGCCAGCAGCCAAGTAAGCACAGATACGCAGTATTTT. The J gene is TRBJ2-3, the V gene TRBV14, with D uncertain. The V gene's germline CDR1 is SGHDN and CDR2 FVKESK. V was clipped by 1 base and J by 0 bases, with 2 bases between them. This CDR3 is 13 amino acids long.